This entry lists 8 T cell receptor beta chains sequenced from one sample in a study of blood T cells in healthy people across ages. Using a J-beta primer mix together with a sample-barcoded 5' primer, a second PCR was run for about 7 to 12 cycles. TCRdb re-called the 5' RACE reads with MiXCR, one entry per CDR3 protein. This table holds about 1,000,000 distinct CDR3 sequences, less than 50% found once. Sequencing was performed on blood. These receptors were obtained from a woman aged 60 to 75 in good health.

The genes are TRBV29-1 and TRBJ2-7; 7 positions match TRBD2. The trim removed 5 bases at V and 6 bases at J, leaving 7 bases unmatched. This CDR3 contains 12 residues. The germline gives CDR1 SQVTM, CDR2 ANQGSEA. In nucleotides, the CDR3 is TGCAGCGTTCCTTGGACTAGGGGCGAGCAGTACTTC. Translation: CSVPWTRGEQYF.

V usage is TRBV7-8 and J usage is TRBJ1-2; D is unclear. Looked up from germline, CDR1 is SGHVS and CDR2 is FQNEAQ. Trimming pared 1 base from V and 3 bases from J, leaving 9 bases between. The CDR3 loop spans 14 amino acids. In DNA form, the CDR3 reads TGTGCCAGCAGCTTAGAACAGATCTACTATGGCTACACCTTC. Its translation is CASSLEQIYYGYTF.

This clonotype was seen a few times. V usage is TRBV20-1 and J usage is TRBJ1-5, with a possible D match to TRBD1 (5 bases). Trimming stripped 4 bases from V and 5 bases from J, with 18 bases between. Germline assignment: CDR1 DFQATT and CDR2 SNEGSKA (reference sequence). The CDR3 is 15 amino acids. The CDR3 DNA follows: TGCAGTGCTAACCCTATGGCAGGGAACCATCAGCCCCAGCATTTT. Its translation is CSANPMAGNHQPQHF.

This chain connects TRBV2 to TRBJ1-5; no firm D call. V gave up 1 base and J gave up 2 bases, with 9 bases separating them. This CDR3 has 15 residues. The germline V gene has CDR1 SNHLY and CDR2 FYNNEI. This CDR3 reads CASSEGEQGNQPQHF. The CDR3 DNA reads TGTGCCAGCAGTGAAGGTGAACAAGGCAATCAGCCCCAGCATTTT.

The rearrangement uses TRBV6-6 and TRBJ1-6, with D possibly being TRBD1 (5 bases). The V gene lost 2 bases and the J gene lost 5 bases, with 10 bases spanning the gap. CDR3 length: 15 residues. CDR1 and CDR2 from the germline V gene are MNHNY and SVGAGI (reference sequence). The CDR3 DNA follows: TGTGCCAGCAGTTACGCCGGGACGGATAATTCACCCCTCCACTTT. Translation gives CASSYAGTDNSPLHF.

This clonotype was counted only a few times. V and J are TRBV6-5 and TRBJ2-5; the D gene could be TRBD1 or TRBD2 (5 bases each). CDR3 size: 13 residues. V was clipped by 2 bases and J by 5 bases, with 9 bases between them. Germline CDR1 is MNHEY and CDR2 is SVGAGI. CDR3 in amino acids: CASSYGTRETQYF. CDR3 sequence (DNA): TGTGCCAGCAGTTACGGGACGCGGGAGACCCAGTACTTC.

This clonotype was observed a few times. This chain connects TRBV14 to TRBJ2-5; 9 nucleotides agree with TRBD2. Germline CDR1 is SGHDN and CDR2 is FVKESK. This CDR3 has 17 amino acids. The V gene end was trimmed by 1 base and the J gene end by 2 bases; junction bases not matched to a gene: 8. The CDR3 bases are TGTGCCAGCAGCCAAGGATTGTTCGCGGGAGGGCAAGAGACCCAGTACTTC. Translation gives CASSQGLFAGGQETQYF.

The J gene is TRBJ2-6, the V gene TRBV29-1, with 8 bases that match TRBD1. Germline CDR1 is SQVTM and CDR2 is ANQGSEA. V dropped 3 bases and J dropped 3; count of bases not matched to a gene: 10. The CDR3 spans 17 residues. CDR3: CSVDTAGGYFGANVLTF. The CDR3 region has the DNA TGCAGCGTTGATACGGCAGGGGGCTACTTTGGGGCCAACGTCCTGACTTTC.